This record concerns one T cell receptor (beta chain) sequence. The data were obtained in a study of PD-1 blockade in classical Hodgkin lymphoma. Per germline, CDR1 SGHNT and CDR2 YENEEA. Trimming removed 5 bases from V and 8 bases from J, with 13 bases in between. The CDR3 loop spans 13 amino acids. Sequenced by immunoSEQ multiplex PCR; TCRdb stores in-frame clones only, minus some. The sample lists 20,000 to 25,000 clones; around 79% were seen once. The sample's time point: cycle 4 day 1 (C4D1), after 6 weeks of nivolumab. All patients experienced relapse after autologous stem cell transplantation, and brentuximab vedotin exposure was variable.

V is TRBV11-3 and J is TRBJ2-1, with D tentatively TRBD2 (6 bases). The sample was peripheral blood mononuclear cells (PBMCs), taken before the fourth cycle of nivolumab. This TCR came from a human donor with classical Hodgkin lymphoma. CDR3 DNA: TGTGCCAGCAGCATGACTAGTACCTATGAGCAGTTCTTC. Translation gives CASSMTSTYEQFF. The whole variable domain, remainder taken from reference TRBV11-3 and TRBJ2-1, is EAGVVQSPRYKIIEKKQPVAFWCNPISGHNTLYWYLQNLGQGPELLIRYENEEAVDDSQLPKDRFSAERLKGVDSTLKIQPAELGDSAVYLCASSMTSTYEQFFGPGTRLTVL.